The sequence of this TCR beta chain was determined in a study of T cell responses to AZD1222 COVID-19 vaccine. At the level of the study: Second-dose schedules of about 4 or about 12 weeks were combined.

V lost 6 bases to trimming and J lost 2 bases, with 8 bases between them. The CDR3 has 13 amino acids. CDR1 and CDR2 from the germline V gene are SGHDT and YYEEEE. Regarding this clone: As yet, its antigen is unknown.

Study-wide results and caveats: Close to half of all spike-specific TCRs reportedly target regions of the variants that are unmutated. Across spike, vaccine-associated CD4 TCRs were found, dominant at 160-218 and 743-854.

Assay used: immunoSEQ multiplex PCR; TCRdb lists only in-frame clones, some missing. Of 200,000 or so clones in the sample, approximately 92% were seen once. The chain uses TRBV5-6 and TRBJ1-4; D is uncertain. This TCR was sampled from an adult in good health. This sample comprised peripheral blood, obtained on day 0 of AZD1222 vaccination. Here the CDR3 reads CASTSHTNEKLFF. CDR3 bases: TGTGCCAGCACCAGTCACACTAATGAAAAACTGTTTTTT. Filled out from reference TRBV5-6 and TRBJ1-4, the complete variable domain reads DAGVTQSPTHLIKTRGQQVTLRCSPKSGHDTVSWYQQALGQGPQFIFQYYEEEERQRGNFPDRFSGHQFPNYSSELNVNALLLGDSALYLCASTSHTNEKLFFGSGTQLSVL.